This note documents a single T cell receptor beta chain sequence. The sample comes from a study of T cells in localized non-small cell lung cancer. V was pared by 1 base and J by 1 base, with 10 bases of the junction left unmatched. Germline V lookup: CDR1 LGHNA, CDR2 YNFKEQ. The CDR3 is 19 amino acids. Clones were sequenced by immunoSEQ multiplex PCR, and TCRdb holds only the in-frame ones, with some missing. The sample holds about 21,000 clones, approximately 84% seen once. The receptor's source is a man between 40 and 69 years old with stage I lung adenocarcinoma. The gene calls are TRBV4-2 and TRBJ1-5, with 10 positions matching TRBD1. Specimen: peripheral blood, collected before any cancer treatment. CDR3 residues: CASSQVFGTGDMSNQPQHF. The CDR3 coding sequence is TGTGCCAGCAGCCAAGTATTTGGGACAGGGGATATGAGCAATCAGCCCCAGCATTTT.